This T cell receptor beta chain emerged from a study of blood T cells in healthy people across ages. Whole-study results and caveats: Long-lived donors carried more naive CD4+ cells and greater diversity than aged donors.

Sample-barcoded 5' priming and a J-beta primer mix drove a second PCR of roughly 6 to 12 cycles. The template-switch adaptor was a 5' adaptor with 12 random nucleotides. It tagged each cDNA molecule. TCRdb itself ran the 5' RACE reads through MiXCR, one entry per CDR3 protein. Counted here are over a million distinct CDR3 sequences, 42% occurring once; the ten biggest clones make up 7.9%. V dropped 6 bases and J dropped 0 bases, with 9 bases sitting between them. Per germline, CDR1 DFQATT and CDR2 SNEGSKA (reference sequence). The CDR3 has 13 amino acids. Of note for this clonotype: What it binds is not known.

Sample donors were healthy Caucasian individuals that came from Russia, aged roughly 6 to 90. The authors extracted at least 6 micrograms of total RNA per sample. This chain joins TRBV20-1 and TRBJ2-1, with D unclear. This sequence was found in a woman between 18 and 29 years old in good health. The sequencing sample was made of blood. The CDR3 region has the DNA TGCAGTGCCGCAAAAAGCTCCTACAATGAGCAGTTCTTC. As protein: CSAAKSSYNEQFF.